The 17 T cell receptor beta chains presented below share a single source sample, sequenced in a study of Tregs in tolerant kidney transplant recipients (dated 2019 in TCRdb). Library preparation was by the immunoSEQ multiplex PCR assay. The clones in this table, taken by TCRdb from immuneACCESS, are in-frame only. Not every clone is retained; where verified, under half of the shortfall comes from an unresolved V gene, and the cause of the rest is unknown. Across this sample there are tens of thousands of clones, with over 80% seen only once. Together, the top ten hold approximately 4% of the sample. The sequenced sample was CD4+ T cells from blood. Receptors originate from a human donor in good health.

This clone came up once. The chain combines TRBV5-1 with TRBJ1-2, with TRBD1 matching 8 bases. The germline CDR1 and CDR2 sequences are SGHRS and YFSETQ. V shed 1 base, J shed 8 bases, and the junction held 1 base outside the gene matches. This CDR3 comprises 12 residues. CDR3 amino acids: CASSLPGGGYTF. In DNA form, the CDR3 reads TGCGCCAGCAGCTTGCCAGGGGGCGGCTACACCTTC.

About this clone: The sample has other DNA sequences that encode this CDR3 too. This chain uses TRBV7-3 with TRBJ1-1; the D gene is possibly TRBD1 (6 bases). Per the germline V gene, CDR1 is SGHTA and CDR2 is FQGTGA. This CDR3 comprises 16 residues. V was pared by 0 bases and J by 0 bases, with 11 bases between. In DNA form, the CDR3 reads TGTGCCAGCAGCTTAACGGGGGGGCGGATGAACACTGAAGCTTTCTTT. Encoded protein: CASSLTGGRMNTEAFF.

In DNA, the CDR3 is TGTGCCAGCAGCTTAGGGGGACTAGGGTCAGATACGCAGTATTTT. It codes for CASSLGGLGSDTQYF. The genes are TRBV11-3 and TRBJ2-3, with TRBD2 matching 8 bases. The germline gives CDR1 SGHNT, CDR2 YENEEA. This CDR3 has 15 residues. V shed 1 base, J shed 4 bases, and the junction held 4 bases outside the gene matches.

This chain uses TRBV30 with TRBJ1-1; 8 bases line up with TRBD1. Per the germline V gene, CDR1 is GTSNPN and CDR2 is SVGIG (reference sequence). The CDR3 consists of 15 residues. The ends lost 3 bases at V and 4 bases at J; junction bases unmatched: 10. The CDR3 sequence is CAWRGRTGMGTEAFF. The CDR3 DNA is TGTGCCTGGAGAGGAAGGACAGGGATGGGCACTGAAGCTTTCTTT.

The chain employs TRBV7-7 and TRBJ2-3; D ambiguous. Trimming took off 4 bases at V and 3 bases at J, with 8 bases between the two ends. The CDR3 length is 13 residues. CDR1 SSHAT and CDR2 FNYEAQ come from the germline V gene (reference sequence). The CDR3: CASSSTITDTQYF. CDR3 nucleotide sequence: TGTGCCAGCAGCTCAACAATTACAGATACGCAGTATTTT. Full variable domain (rest looked up from reference TRBV7-7 and TRBJ2-3): GAGVSQSPRYKVTKRGQDVTLRCDPISSHATLYWYQQALGQGPEFLTYFNYEAQPDKSGLPSDRFSAERPEGSISTLTIQRTEQRDSAMYRCASSSTITDTQYFGPGTRLTVL.

The DNA for the CDR3 is TGTGCCAGCAGGACACAGGGGTGGTCCTACGAGCAGTACTTC. Amino acid sequence: CASRTQGWSYEQYF. J is TRBJ2-7 and V is TRBV6-1; 7 nucleotides agree with TRBD1. The J segment lost 1 base and the V segment lost 6 bases, leaving 6 bases of the junction unmatched. This CDR3 comprises 14 residues. The germline gives CDR1 MNHNS, CDR2 SASEGT.

V usage is TRBV5-1 and J usage is TRBJ2-7, with D tentatively TRBD1 or TRBD2 (5 bases each). Trimming pared 8 bases from V and 2 bases from J, leaving 11 bases between. Germline CDR1 SGHRS, CDR2 YFSETQ. This CDR3 is built from 12 residues. The CDR3 loop reads CAREVGAYEQYF. CDR3 bases: TGCGCCAGGGAGGTGGGGGCCTACGAGCAGTACTTC.

The rearrangement uses TRBV5-6 and TRBJ1-6; 7 nucleotides line up with TRBD1. Germline V lookup: CDR1 SGHDT, CDR2 YYEEEE. This CDR3 has 17 residues. V lost 0 bases to trimming and J lost 7 bases; unmatched junction nucleotides: 10. CDR3 protein: CASSLAGDRGRNSPLHF. The CDR3 region has the DNA TGTGCCAGCAGCTTGGCCGGTGATAGGGGGCGGAATTCACCCCTCCACTTT.

This clone was detected only once. The chain carries TRBV6-1 and TRBJ1-2; 7 bases line up with TRBD1. This CDR3 has 13 amino acids. Germline CDR1 and CDR2: MNHNS and SASEGT. With V trimmed by 6 bases and J by 0 bases, 1 base remained unmatched. The CDR3 here is CASRDRSNYGYTF. The DNA for the CDR3 is TGTGCCAGCAGGGACAGGTCTAACTATGGCTACACCTTC.

The J gene is TRBJ2-1, the V gene TRBV9; D ambiguous. There are 15 residues in the CDR3. V was trimmed by 0 bases and J by 9 bases, leaving 16 bases between them. Germline CDR1 is SGDLS and CDR2 is YYNGEE. CDR3 sequence: CASSVEAGPNGEQFF. The DNA of the CDR3 is TGTGCCAGCAGCGTAGAAGCCGGCCCCAACGGTGAGCAGTTCTTC.

In its sample, this clone was seen a few times. The chain employs TRBV4-2 and TRBJ2-2, with 8 bases matching TRBD2. Germline loops: CDR1 LGHNA, CDR2 YNFKEQ. The CDR3 consists of 17 residues. J was trimmed by 5 bases and V by 0 bases; bases with no gene match: 8. The CDR3 nucleotides are TGTGCCAGCAGCCAAGATTTAGCGGGACTAGGAACCGGGGAGCTGTTTTTT. Its translation: CASSQDLAGLGTGELFF.

The rearrangement joins TRBV12-2 to TRBJ2-5; the D call of TRBD1 is as the table states it, not checked on the DNA. TRBV12-2 is deemed a pseudogene. The CDR3 is made up of 15 amino acids. This CDR3 is CASRFFELDKETQYF. The CDR3, as DNA: TGTGCAAGTCGCTTTTTCGAACTCGACAAAGAGACCCAGTACTTC.

The rearrangement uses TRBV9 and TRBJ1-2; no clear D gene. V lost 3 bases to trimming and J lost 5 bases, with 2 bases between them. CDR3 size: 10 residues. Germline values: CDR1 SGDLS, CDR2 YYNGEE. This CDR3 is CASSGYGYTF. Written as DNA, the CDR3 is TGTGCCAGCAGCGGTTATGGCTACACCTTC.

V gene TRBV18 combines with J gene TRBJ2-1, with unresolved D. The CDR3 runs 15 residues. CDR1 is KGHSH, CDR2 LQKENI, per germline. V lost 3 bases to trimming and J lost 6 bases, with 15 bases between them. The CDR3 reads CASSPQVGASNEQFF. CDR3 DNA: TGTGCCAGCTCACCCCAGGTAGGAGCCTCCAATGAGCAGTTCTTC.

V gene TRBV11-1 combines with J gene TRBJ2-2; D is ambiguous. Germline lookup yields CDR1 SGHAT and CDR2 FQDESV (reference sequence). This CDR3 comprises 14 residues. The ends were cut back, 2 bases at V and 6 bases at J, with 10 bases in the middle. The CDR3 nucleotides are TGTGCCAGCAGCTTAACGGTTCGCCCCGGGGAGCTGTTTTTT. Protein: CASSLTVRPGELFF.

Only a few counts were recorded for this clone. Here the CDR3 reads CASSPSGGGGIYEQYF. CDR3 bases: TGTGCCAGCAGCCCCTCCGGTGGAGGGGGTATCTACGAGCAGTACTTC. V is TRBV9 and J is TRBJ2-7, with D perhaps assigned TRBD1 or TRBD2 (6 bases each). The germline CDR1 and CDR2 sequences are SGDLS and YYNGEE. Trimming stripped 4 bases from V and 3 bases from J, with 20 bases between. The CDR3 extends over 16 amino acids. The full variable domain, rest sourced from reference TRBV9 and TRBJ2-7, is DSGVTQTPKHLITATGQRVTLRCSPRSGDLSVYWYQQSLDQGLQFLIQYYNGEERAKGNILERFSAQQFPDLHSELNLSSLELGDSALYFCASSPSGGGGIYEQYFGPGTRLTVT.

The chain has TRBV6-5 and TRBJ1-3, with D uncertain. V lost 8 bases to trimming and J lost 0 bases, with 8 bases between them. The CDR3 totals 13 residues. Per the germline V gene, CDR1 is MNHEY and CDR2 is SVGAGI. The CDR3 sequence is CASRHISGNTIYF. CDR3 nucleotides: TGTGCCAGCCGACATATCTCTGGAAACACCATATATTTT.